This entry lists 10 T cell receptor beta chains sequenced from one sample in a study of blood T cell repertoires in COVID-19. Assay used: immunoSEQ multiplex PCR; TCRdb lists only in-frame clones, some missing. The sample lists approximately 250,000 clones, under 90% seen once, with 8% to 9.5% in the top ten. Sequenced sample: peripheral blood. The receptors come from a human donor in a cohort sampled during active COVID-19.

V usage is TRBV18 and J usage is TRBJ2-7, with a weak D call TRBD2 (6 bases). The CDR3 is 14 amino acids. V was clipped by 3 bases and J by 0 bases, with 9 bases between them. In germline, CDR1 is KGHSH, CDR2 LQKENI. Here the CDR3 reads CASSPTGVSYEQYF. The CDR3, as DNA: TGTGCCAGCTCACCCACGGGGGTCTCCTACGAGCAGTACTTC.

J is TRBJ2-5 and V is TRBV19; 7 nucleotides match TRBD1. The V gene's germline CDR1 is LNHDA and CDR2 SQIVND (reference sequence). The CDR3 consists of 15 residues. The ends lost 5 bases at V and 4 bases at J; junction bases unmatched: 10. The CDR3 DNA reads TGTGCCAGTAGTCCAGGGGGAGTTTTCCGAGAGACCCAGTACTTC. It translates to CASSPGGVFRETQYF.

This clone appeared a single time. The gene calls are TRBV11-2 and TRBJ1-5, with D unresolved. V was trimmed by 5 bases and J by 4 bases, leaving 15 bases between them. Germline assignment: CDR1 SGHAT and CDR2 FQNNGV. The CDR3 length is 15 residues. The CDR3 region has the DNA TGTGCCAGCAGCCTCACCCGGGTCAGAAATCAGCCCCAGCATTTT. Amino acids: CASSLTRVRNQPQHF.

V is TRBV3-1 (or the pseudogene TRBV3-2) and J is TRBJ2-2, with D unclear. Germline V gene sequence: CDR1 LGHDT, CDR2 YNNKEL (reference sequence). The CDR3 runs 13 residues. The V end was cut by 4 bases, the J end by 5 bases, with 8 bases between. Here the CDR3 DNA reads TGTGCCAGCAGCCTGACACCAACCGGGGAGCTGTTTTTT. Its protein is CASSLTPTGELFF.

The V and J genes are TRBV11-1 and TRBJ2-3; the match to TRBD2 covers 8 bases. CDR1 is SGHAT, CDR2 FQDESV, per germline (reference sequence). V was clipped by 3 bases and J by 7 bases; unmatched bases: 9. The CDR3 loop spans 15 amino acids. In nucleotides, the CDR3 is TGTGCCAGCAGCTTCAAAGCGGGGGAAGGTTATACGCAGTATTTT. As protein: CASSFKAGEGYTQYF.

This chain connects TRBV7-6 to TRBJ2-1, with D unclear. This CDR3 spans 11 amino acids. V was shortened by 3 bases and J by 7 bases, with 4 bases between the two germline ends. Germline V gene lookup returns CDR1 SGHVS and CDR2 FNYEAQ. The CDR3 DNA is TGTGCCAGCAGCTTCCGGAATGAGCAGTTCTTC. Translating gives CASSFRNEQFF.

The rearrangement links TRBV11-2 to TRBJ1-3, with a possible D match to TRBD1 (6 bases). This CDR3 comprises 13 residues. Germline V gene data show CDR1 as SGHAT and CDR2 as FQNNGV. The ends were cut back, 6 bases at V and 4 bases at J, with 10 bases in the middle. CDR3 in amino acids: CASSSTGGNTIYF. CDR3 bases: TGTGCCAGCAGTTCTACAGGGGGAAACACCATATATTTT.

The chain joins TRBV6-4 to TRBJ2-7; TRBD1 agrees at 9 bases. Germline V CDR1 and CDR2: MRHNA, SNTAGT. V lost 4 bases, J lost 5 bases, and 6 bases stayed unmatched. The CDR3 loop spans 14 amino acids. The CDR3 spells CASSGQGGIDEQYF. The CDR3 DNA follows: TGTGCCAGCAGTGGACAGGGGGGGATCGACGAGCAGTACTTC.

Concerning this clone: The junction shows a germline mismatch at one end, possibly a read error. The chain links TRBV19 to TRBJ2-4; no clear D gene. The germline V gene has CDR1 LNHDA and CDR2 SQIVND (reference sequence). The CDR3 extends over 14 amino acids. This CDR3 reads CASRSAADKNIQYF. In DNA form, the CDR3 reads TGTGCAAGTAGGTCGGCGGCAGACAAAAACATTCAGTACTTC.

This rearrangement joins TRBV5-1 to TRBJ2-3, with D perhaps matching TRBD1 (6 bases). Trimming took 6 bases from V and 5 from J, leaving 16 bases between them. CDR3 length equals 14 residues. Per germline, CDR1 SGHRS and CDR2 YFSETQ. The CDR3 reads CASTLGQGQDTQYF. The CDR3, as DNA: TGCGCCAGCACCCTTGGGCAGGGGCAAGATACGCAGTATTTT.